The rows below give T cell receptor beta chains drawn from one sample of a study of blood T cell repertoires in COVID-19. The protocol was immunoSEQ multiplex PCR, while the TCRdb copy is restricted to in-frame clones and leaves out a portion. The repertoire holds some 150,000 clones, about nine tenths seen once, with approximately 40% in the top ten. Sequenced: peripheral blood. These receptor sequences come from a man aged 50-59 years who had recovered from COVID-19. The CDR3 runs from the conserved cysteine through the conserved F or W. Fields, in order: D gene, J gene, clone size, V gene, CDR3 DNA, CDR3 protein. A D gene is named only where the DNA matches it firmly. Expanded clones are given a class, and other clones once, few, many or no size at all.

TRBD1,TRBJ1-1,.,TRBV7-9,TGTGCCAGCAGCTGGCCGACAGGGGGCCGCCAGGAAGCTTTCTTT,CASSWPTGGRQEAFF
TRBD2,TRBJ2-7,.,TRBV3-1/TRBV3-2,TGTGCCAGCAGCCAGCGGCCAAGGAGCGGGGGGGAAACCTACGAGCAGTACTTC,CASSQRPRSGGETYEQYF
TRBD1,TRBJ2-7,.,TRBV15,TGTGCCACCAGCGAGGGACAGGGAGGCTACGAGCAGTACTTC,CATSEGQGGYEQYF
.,TRBJ1-6,.,TRBV21-1,TGTGCCAGCAGCCGACGGCAGGGGTATAATTCACCCCTCCACTTT,CASSRRQGYNSPLHF
.,TRBJ1-2,.,TRBV21-1,TGTGCCAGCAGGTCAGCCTCCAGGGGGTTTCACTATGGCTACACCTTC,CASRSASRGFHYGYTF
TRBD1,TRBJ2-3,.,TRBV11-3,TGTGCCAGCAGTGGCGGACAGGGCGCAGATACGCAGTATTTT,CASSGGQGADTQYF
.,TRBJ1-4,few,TRBV7-8,TGTGCCAGCAGCTTAGTCGGCGGTGGCCGAAACCGCCACCCAACTAATGAAAAACTGTTTTTT,CASSLVGGGRNRHPTNEKLFF
TRBD1,TRBJ1-3,.,TRBV11-2,TGTGCCAGCAGCCGTACAGGGGGCATCTCTGGAAACACCATATATTTT,CASSRTGGISGNTIYF
TRBD1,TRBJ1-1,.,TRBV6-1,TGTGCCAGCAGTGAAGAAGGGACAGGGGGCGTGAACACTGAAGCTTTCTTT,CASSEEGTGGVNTEAFF
.,TRBJ1-6,.,TRBV5-8,TGTGCCAGCAGCTTGGCCAGGGATTATAATTCACCCCTCCACTTT,CASSLARDYNSPLHF
TRBD1,TRBJ1-4,.,TRBV6-5,TGTGCCAGCAGAGCCGGGACAGCGCCCGGAAAACTGTTTTTT,CASRAGTAPGKLFF
.,TRBJ1-2,.,TRBV3-1/TRBV3-2,TGTGCCAGCAGCCCCGGGGTCGAATTGACCTTC,CASSPGVELTF
TRBD1,TRBJ1-4,.,TRBV27,TGTGCCAGCACCCACACCCTGGGGGCAGGGGGTGATGAAAAACTGTTTTTT,CASTHTLGAGGDEKLFF
.,TRBJ2-6,once,TRBV5-1,TGCGCCAGCACCCTAAGTCCAGGCTCTGGGGCCAACGTCCTGACTTTC,CASTLSPGSGANVLTF
TRBD1,TRBJ1-1,.,TRBV19,TGTGCCAGTAGTATGCAGGGGGTATACACTGAAGCTTTCTTT,CASSMQGVYTEAFF
.,TRBJ2-3,.,TRBV30,TGTGCCTGGAGTACACTAGCCCGTAGCACAGATACGCAGTATTTT,CAWSTLARSTDTQYF
TRBD1,TRBJ1-1,few,TRBV2,TGTGCCAGCACTAGGACAGGGCAGAACACTGAAGCTTTCTTT,CASTRTGQNTEAFF
TRBD1,TRBJ1-3,.,TRBV4-3,TGCGCCAGCAGCCCGGACAGGGCCGGAAACACCATATATTTT,CASSPDRAGNTIYF
TRBD2,TRBJ2-7,.,TRBV9,TGTGCCAGCAGCCTTCGAGCGGGGCCTTCCTACGAGCAGTACTTC,CASSLRAGPSYEQYF
.,TRBJ2-2,.,TRBV18,TGTGCCAGCTCACCCGGGGGGCGCTTCACCGGGGAGCTGTTTTTT,CASSPGGRFTGELFF
TRBD2,TRBJ2-3,.,TRBV10-1,TGCGCCAGCAGTGATCAGGGAGGGGCAGATACGCAGTATTTT,CASSDQGGADTQYF
TRBD1,TRBJ2-5,.,TRBV18,TGTGCCAGCTCACTCGACAGGGAAGGGCGAGAGACCCAGTACTTC,CASSLDREGRETQYF
.,TRBJ1-5,.,TRBV6-2/TRBV6-3,TGTGCCAGCAGCAGGACACCAAATCAGCCCCAGCATTTT,CASSRTPNQPQHF
.,TRBJ1-5,.,TRBV7-2,TGTGCCAGCAGCTTAGCGGGTCGGGGGACGAGTCAGCCCCAGCATTTT,CASSLAGRGTSQPQHF
TRBD2,TRBJ2-5,.,TRBV4-2,TGTGCCAGCAGCCAGAGCGGGGGTATGGAGACCCAGTACTTC,CASSQSGGMETQYF
.,TRBJ1-6,.,TRBV9,TGTGCCAGCAACGTCGGGTCAAGTCCCCATAATTCACCCCTCCACTTT,CASNVGSSPHNSPLHF
.,TRBJ1-4,.,TRBV24-1,TGTGCCACCAGGCCCACAGGGAGAGGGAAAAAACTGTTTTTT,CATRPTGRGKKLFF
TRBD1,TRBJ1-1,.,TRBV11-2,TGTGCCAGCAGCTTAGCGTACAGGGGGAGGGACACTGAAGCTTTCTTT,CASSLAYRGRDTEAFF
TRBD1,TRBJ1-5,once,TRBV19,TGTGCCAGTAGTTGGGACAGGGACACAAATCAGCCCCAGCATTTT,CASSWDRDTNQPQHF
TRBD1,TRBJ1-4,.,TRBV12-5,TGTGCTAGTGGGGCGGGACAGGAAAATGAAAAACTGTTTTTT,CASGAGQENEKLFF
TRBD2,TRBJ2-7,.,TRBV7-8,TGTGCCAGCAGCTTATACGGGGAGGGATGGGCCTACGAGCAGTACTTC,CASSLYGEGWAYEQYF
.,TRBJ2-7,.,TRBV2,TGTGCCAGCAGTGAACCGGCAGGGGATACCTACGAGCAGTACTTC,CASSEPAGDTYEQYF
TRBD1,TRBJ2-7,.,TRBV4-3,TGCGCCAGCAGCCAAGGACAGGGTTCGTCCGTGTACGAGCAGTACTTC,CASSQGQGSSVYEQYF
.,TRBJ2-5,.,TRBV7-7,TGTGCCAGCAGCTTAAGCTTGCTACAAGAGACCCAGTACTTC,CASSLSLLQETQYF
.,TRBJ2-3,.,TRBV9,TGTGCCAGCAGCGTAGTTTGGCAGGGCACAGATACGCAGTATTTT,CASSVVWQGTDTQYF
.,TRBJ1-2,.,TRBV6-5,TGTGCCAGCAGAGATACAGGGTCTCGGGATTATGGCTACACCTTC,CASRDTGSRDYGYTF
TRBD1,TRBJ2-1,.,TRBV18,TGTGCCAGCTCACTGTCTTGGGGACAGGGTTACTACAATGAGCAGTTCTTC,CASSLSWGQGYYNEQFF
.,TRBJ1-1,once,TRBV18,TGTGCCAGCTCACCCCGGGGGAACACTGAAGCTTTCTTT,CASSPRGNTEAFF
TRBD1,TRBJ1-2,.,TRBV6-5,TGTGCCAGCAGCGCCGACAGGGGTTGGGGCTACACCTTC,CASSADRGWGYTF
TRBD1,TRBJ1-2,.,TRBV15,TGTGCCACCAGCAAACAGGGGGATCGTCGCTACACCTTC,CATSKQGDRRYTF
TRBD1,TRBJ2-1,.,TRBV13,TGTGCCAGCAGCTTAGGTGGGCAGGGGGCGGTCAATGAGCAGTTCTTC,CASSLGGQGAVNEQFF
.,TRBJ2-3,.,TRBV5-1,TGCGCCAGCAGCTTGGCGGAGGGGTTCTACGATACGCAGTATTTT,CASSLAEGFYDTQYF
.,TRBJ1-5,few,TRBV5-6,TGTGCCAGCAGCTTGGTTGGTTCGGGGTCGAGTCAGCCCCAGCATTTT,CASSLVGSGSSQPQHF
TRBD1,TRBJ2-1,.,TRBV6-2/TRBV6-3,TGTGCCAGCACCCCAGGACAGGGTTCCTACAATGAGCAGTTCTTC,CASTPGQGSYNEQFF
.,TRBJ1-6,.,TRBV5-4,TGTGCCAGCTCAGGCGAGGGCCAGCGACCCCTCCACTTT,CASSGEGQRPLHF
TRBD1,TRBJ1-4,.,TRBV6-5,TGTGCCAGCAGTTCCAAACGGGACAGCAATGAAAAACTGTTTTTT,CASSSKRDSNEKLFF
.,TRBJ1-1,.,TRBV19,TGTGCCAGTAGTATTAGAAGGAACACTGAAGCTTTCTTT,CASSIRRNTEAFF
.,TRBJ2-7,.,TRBV7-9,TGTGCCAGCAGCTCGCCGCAGGGTGGCGAGCAGTACTTC,CASSSPQGGEQYF
.,TRBJ2-5,.,TRBV3-1/TRBV3-2,TGTGCCAGCAGCCGAGGGTCCTGGGAGACCCAGTACTTC,CASSRGSWETQYF
.,TRBJ1-1,.,TRBV19,TGTGCCAGCTTGGGCGATTTGAACACTGAAGCTTTCTTT,CASLGDLNTEAFF
TRBD2,TRBJ2-2,.,TRBV7-2,TGTGCCAGCAGCTTAGGCGGGGGGGCCCCCGGGGAGCTGTTTTTT,CASSLGGGAPGELFF
.,TRBJ1-6,once,TRBV7-9,TGTGCCAGCAGAGGACAGATTACTTATAATTCACCCCTCCACTTT,CASRGQITYNSPLHF